This TCR beta chain appears in the sequencing data of a study of blood T cell repertoires in COVID-19. The wider study: PBMCs, B-cell-depleted T cells, or T cells were the source of the cDNA or gDNA that made up the material.

In its sample, this clone was seen once. The CDR3 consists of 14 residues. The V gene end was trimmed by 2 bases and the J gene end by 4 bases; junction bases not matched to a gene: 5. Germline-derived CDR1 and CDR2 are SGHRS and YFSETQ. As originally analysed: Estimated nucleated cell counts came from reference gene primer amplification. Data came from immunoSEQ multiplex PCR; TCRdb stores just in-frame clones and leaves some out. V, J and clone size derive from that table, while D and trimming were established from the DNA sequence. The data show about 280,000 clones, with around nine tenths seen just once and approximately 10% held by the top ten. Patients from Seattle were sampled longitudinally, starting during active infection.

Sequencing was carried out using peripheral blood. J is TRBJ1-2 and V is TRBV5-1, with TRBD1 matching over 7 bases. This sequence was found in a young woman with COVID-19, enrolled during active disease. DNA of the CDR3: TGCGCCAGCAGCTTCTCCGGGACAGTCTATGGCTACACCTTC. It encodes CASSFSGTVYGYTF.